These 27 T cell receptor beta chains were sequenced from one sample in a study of blood T cell repertoires in COVID-19. TCRdb's copy holds only in-frame clones and misses some; the assay was immunoSEQ multiplex PCR. The sample shows around 250,000 clones, under 90% of them seen only once. Sequenced input: peripheral blood. All receptors come from a young woman with acute or convalescent COVID-19.

The V call is TRBV24-1, the J call TRBJ2-1, with a tentative D call TRBD1 (5 bases). The CDR3 has 13 residues. Germline V gene data show CDR1 as KGHDR and CDR2 as SFDVKD. V lost 2 bases to trimming and J lost 9 bases, with 10 bases between them. CDR3 nucleotide sequence: TGTGCCACCAGTGATTCAGGGATGCGTGAGCAGTTCTTC. Translating it yields CATSDSGMREQFF.

The chain combines TRBV19 with TRBJ2-3, with D unclear. Germline CDR1 reads LNHDA; CDR2 reads SQIVND (reference sequence). Trimming shortened V by 1 base and J by 0 bases, and 14 bases separated the two germline ends. The CDR3 runs 17 residues. CDR3 DNA sequence: TGTGCCAGTAGTATAGCCCTAGGCGCGGCTAGCACAGATACGCAGTATTTT. This translates into CASSIALGAASTDTQYF.

In DNA, the CDR3 is TGTGCCACCAGGGGGCCCGTCAATGAGCAGTTCTTC. It is translated as CATRGPVNEQFF. The chain combines TRBV24-1 with TRBJ2-1; a weak D match, TRBD1 (5 bases). Per the germline V gene, CDR1 is KGHDR and CDR2 is SFDVKD. The CDR3 length is 12 residues. V was shortened by 7 bases and J by 6 bases, with 9 bases between the two germline ends.

V gene TRBV5-1 combines with J gene TRBJ1-3, with TRBD1 identical over 10 bases. The junction had 3 bases not matched to a gene; V was cut back by 2 bases and J by 4 bases. The CDR3 consists of 15 residues. Germline V CDR1 and CDR2: SGHRS, YFSETQ. DNA of the CDR3: TGCGCCAGCAGCTTCGGGACAGGGGAAGGAAACACCATATATTTT. Translation: CASSFGTGEGNTIYF.

This clone was seen only a few times. This chain connects TRBV7-2 to TRBJ2-5, with 11 bases aligning to TRBD2. Germline values: CDR1 SGHTA, CDR2 FQGNSA. Trimming took 5 bases from V and 5 from J; bases not matched to a gene: 10. The CDR3 covers 16 residues. The CDR3 DNA follows: TGTGCCAGCAGCCCAGACCCGGGACTAGCGGTGGAGACCCAGTACTTC. This codes for CASSPDPGLAVETQYF.

The CDR3 DNA reads TGTGCCAGCAGTCCACGGGAGACCCAGTACTTC. It specifies CASSPRETQYF. The chain carries TRBV12-3 or TRBV12-4 and TRBJ2-5; D unresolved. The CDR3 is made up of 11 amino acids. V gave up 5 bases and J gave up 5 bases, with 6 bases separating them.

This clone has only a few counts. CDR3 sequence: CAWGGGSTDTQYF. The DNA for the CDR3 is TGTGCCTGGGGGGGCGGTAGCACAGATACGCAGTATTTT. The rearrangement joins TRBV7-9 to TRBJ2-3; possible D gene TRBD2, 7 bases. V was shortened by 11 bases and J by 0 bases, with 12 bases between the two germline ends. This CDR3 spans 13 amino acids. Germline values: CDR1 SEHNR, CDR2 FQNEAQ (reference sequence). Complete variable domain (other parts from reference TRBV7-9 and TRBJ2-3): DTGVSQNPRHKITKRGQNVTFRCDPISEHNRLYWYRQTLGQGPEFLTYFQNEAQLEKSRLLSDRFSAERPKGSFSTLEIQRTEQGDSAMYLCAWGGGSTDTQYFGPGTRLTVL.

This chain connects TRBV2 to TRBJ2-3; tentative D call: TRBD2 (5 bases). The ends were cut back, 9 bases at V and 0 bases at J, with 10 bases in the middle. The CDR3 covers 13 residues. Germline V gives CDR1 SNHLY, CDR2 FYNNEI. The CDR3: CASAGLSTDTQYF. The CDR3 DNA reads as TGTGCCAGTGCGGGCCTTAGCACAGATACGCAGTATTTT.

This clone was seen just once. The chain has TRBV5-1 and TRBJ2-3; D may be TRBD2 (6 bases). The V gene's germline CDR1 is SGHRS and CDR2 YFSETQ. The V end lost 4 bases, the J end lost 4 bases, and 10 bases lay between the germline ends. This CDR3 is built from 13 residues. CDR3 in DNA: TGCGCCAGCAGCCCCAGACTAGCAGATACGCAGTATTTT. It encodes CASSPRLADTQYF.

This chain connects TRBV28 to TRBJ2-7; 7 bases match TRBD1. The V gene's germline CDR1 is MDHEN and CDR2 SYDVKM. Losses at the gene ends were 5 bases for V and 2 bases for J; bases not matched to a gene: 12. The CDR3 loop spans 16 amino acids. CDR3 in amino acids: CASSVNAGTVTYEQYF. Here the CDR3 DNA reads TGTGCCAGCAGTGTCAACGCCGGGACAGTAACCTACGAGCAGTACTTC.

The chain employs TRBV2 and TRBJ1-1; D is unresolved. Germline V gives CDR1 SNHLY, CDR2 FYNNEI. The CDR3 is 12 residues long. V was cut by 2 bases and J by 1 base, with 2 bases left in between. The CDR3 here is CASSEQNTEAFF. CDR3 coding DNA: TGTGCCAGCAGTGAACAGAACACTGAAGCTTTCTTT.

The count of this clone is one. This chain joins TRBV24-1 and TRBJ2-1, with 11 nucleotides matching TRBD1. Losses at the gene ends were 3 bases for V and 7 bases for J; bases not matched to a gene: 10. From germline, CDR1 is KGHDR and CDR2 SFDVKD. The CDR3 contains 17 residues. CDR3 nucleotide sequence: TGTGCCACCAGTGATGCCCCCGGACAGGGGGCCGGTAATGAGCAGTTCTTC. Translating it yields CATSDAPGQGAGNEQFF.

The chain joins TRBV28 to TRBJ1-5; 9 bases map to TRBD1. The germline V gene has CDR1 MDHEN and CDR2 SYDVKM. J gave up 2 bases and V 1 base, and 3 bases lay outside the gene matches. The CDR3 contains 16 residues. The CDR3 sequence is CASSLSTGGGNQPQHF. The CDR3 coding sequence is TGTGCCAGCAGTTTATCAACAGGGGGCGGCAATCAGCCCCAGCATTTT.

The chain is built from TRBV24-1 and TRBJ2-7, with TRBD2 matching 7 bases. J gave up 1 base and V 2 bases, and 7 bases lay outside the gene matches. This CDR3 has 16 residues. Germline CDR1 and CDR2: KGHDR and SFDVKD. In DNA, the CDR3 is TGTGCCACCAGTGATTCCCCGGGACTACCTTCCTACGAGCAGTACTTC. This gives the protein CATSDSPGLPSYEQYF.

This chain joins TRBV4-3 and TRBJ1-2; 11 positions agree with TRBD1. Germline V gene data show CDR1 as LGHNA and CDR2 as YSLEER. This CDR3 comprises 15 residues. With 4 bases clipped from V and 8 bases from J, the junction kept 9 bases outside the gene matches. As DNA, the CDR3 is TGCGCCAGCAGCCCCCGGGACAGGGGGACTGGGGGCTACACCTTC. Residues: CASSPRDRGTGGYTF.

V is TRBV6-2 or TRBV6-3 and J is TRBJ2-3; 7 positions agree with TRBD2. This CDR3 contains 15 residues. The germline CDR1 and CDR2 sequences are MNHEY and SVGEGT. J lost 1 base, V lost 0 bases, and 1 base had no gene match. The CDR3 DNA reads TGTGCCAGCAGTTACTCCGGGAGGCGCACAGATACGCAGTATTTT. This sequence encodes CASSYSGRRTDTQYF.

This clone has more than one count but fewer than ten. This sequence joins TRBV10-3 and TRBJ1-4; TRBD1 agrees at 8 bases. Per the germline V gene, CDR1 is ENHRY and CDR2 is SYGVKD. This CDR3 contains 13 residues. V was pared by 4 bases and J by 8 bases, with 3 bases of the junction left unmatched. The DNA for the CDR3 is TGTGCCATCAGTGTAACAGGGGGGGAAAAACTGTTTTTT. It codes for CAISVTGGEKLFF.

The rearrangement uses TRBV18 and TRBJ1-2; 7 bases map to TRBD1. The CDR3 has 14 residues. J was trimmed by 2 bases and V by 3 bases; bases with no gene match: 3. Germline V gene data show CDR1 as KGHSH and CDR2 as LQKENI. CDR3 nucleotide sequence: TGTGCCAGCTCACCTTCGGACAGGAACTATGGCTACACCTTC. Its protein product is CASSPSDRNYGYTF.

V is TRBV19 and J is TRBJ1-2; 8 bases are a match to TRBD1. Per the germline V gene, CDR1 is LNHDA and CDR2 is SQIVND (reference sequence). V shed 7 bases, J shed 4 bases, and the junction held 2 bases outside the gene matches. CDR3 length: 12 residues. CDR3 DNA: TGTGCCAGTACAGGGGGCACCTATGGCTACACCTTC. Translated, it gives CASTGGTYGYTF.

The genes are TRBV5-6 and TRBJ2-7; the match to TRBD1 covers 7 bases. After removal of 2 bases from V and 4 bases from J, the junction contained 9 bases not matched to a gene. Germline assignment: CDR1 SGHDT and CDR2 YYEEEE. The CDR3 is 15 residues long. The chain's CDR3 is CASSLLGQSSYEQYF. The CDR3 coding sequence is TGTGCCAGCAGCTTACTGGGACAGTCTTCATACGAGCAGTACTTC.

V and J are TRBV5-5 and TRBJ2-3; 7 bases align to TRBD2. Losses at the gene ends were 4 bases for V and 4 bases for J; bases not matched to a gene: 12. Germline lookup yields CDR1 SGHKS and CDR2 YYEKEE (reference sequence). CDR3 length: 16 amino acids. CDR3 sequence: CASSRDPASGADTQYF. The CDR3, as DNA: TGTGCCAGCAGCCGCGATCCGGCTAGCGGCGCAGATACGCAGTATTTT.

The chain is built from TRBV28 and TRBJ2-7, with TRBD1 matching 11 bases. V was pared by 2 bases and J by 5 bases, with 14 bases of the junction left unmatched. The CDR3 contains 18 residues. Germline-derived CDR1 and CDR2 are MDHEN and SYDVKM. CDR3 residues: CASSLGRPGQGGKDEQYF. The CDR3 DNA reads as TGTGCCAGCAGTTTAGGACGACCGGGACAGGGGGGAAAAGACGAGCAGTACTTC.

The rearrangement joins TRBV9 to TRBJ2-5; 7 bases match TRBD1. The CDR3 has 16 residues. With V trimmed by 1 base and J by 0 bases, 6 bases remained unmatched. The V gene's germline CDR1 is SGDLS and CDR2 YYNGEE. The CDR3 DNA sequence: TGTGCCAGCAGCGTAAGGGGGACAGAGTACCAAGAGACCCAGTACTTC. It codes for CASSVRGTEYQETQYF. The full variable domain, its missing parts supplied by reference TRBV9 and TRBJ2-5, is DSGVTQTPKHLITATGQRVTLRCSPRSGDLSVYWYQQSLDQGLQFLIQYYNGEERAKGNILERFSAQQFPDLHSELNLSSLELGDSALYFCASSVRGTEYQETQYFGPGTRLLVL.

This rearrangement joins TRBV6-6 to TRBJ1-5, with TRBD1 as a possible D gene (6 bases). The germline gives CDR1 MNHNY, CDR2 SVGAGI (reference sequence). Trimming removed 10 bases at V and 0 bases at J, with 16 bases between. CDR3 size: 15 residues. As DNA, the CDR3 is TGTGCCACCCGACCAGGGGACCTTAGCAATCAGCCCCAGCATTTT. Translation: CATRPGDLSNQPQHF.

V and J are TRBV5-4 and TRBJ1-2; TRBD1 matches 11 bases. With V trimmed by 0 bases and J by 0 bases, 7 bases remained unmatched. The CDR3 spans 18 residues. Germline V lookup: CDR1 SGHNT, CDR2 YYREEE (reference sequence). For the CDR3, the DNA is TGTGCCAGCAGCTTGGGAGGGACAGGGGGTCAGACTAACTATGGCTACACCTTC. It is translated as CASSLGGTGGQTNYGYTF. The full variable domain, with the rest looked up from reference TRBV5-4 and TRBJ1-2, is ETGVTQSPTHLIKTRGQQVTLRCSSQSGHNTVSWYQQALGQGPQFIFQYYREEENGRGNFPPRFSGLQFPNYSSELNVNALELDDSALYLCASSLGGTGGQTNYGYTFGSGTRLTVV.

The gene calls are TRBV24-1 and TRBJ1-5, with 8 nucleotides matching TRBD1. The CDR3 is made up of 19 amino acids. Per germline, CDR1 KGHDR and CDR2 SFDVKD. The trim removed 3 bases at V and 0 bases at J, leaving 12 bases unmatched. The CDR3: CATSDSGQGSSHSNQPQHF. The CDR3 region has the DNA TGTGCCACCAGTGATAGCGGACAGGGATCTTCCCATAGCAATCAGCCCCAGCATTTT.

The V call is TRBV19, the J call TRBJ2-7, with 7 bases matching TRBD1. This CDR3 is built from 13 residues. J was trimmed by 4 bases and V by 3 bases; bases with no gene match: 3. Per germline, CDR1 LNHDA and CDR2 SQIVND (reference sequence). The CDR3 DNA reads as TGTGCCAGTAGTATGGGACAGACTTACGAGCAGTACTTC. Translating it yields CASSMGQTYEQYF.